This T cell receptor (beta chain) is from a study of persistence of HIV-infected CD4 T cells (TCRdb year 2020). As for the study more broadly: The median time the participants had spent on suppressive ART was around eight years. Peripheral blood samples of up to about 180 mL were obtained at multiple time points, with the exception of a couple of participants, for whom leukapheresis was performed at a single time point. CMV- and HIV-1 Gag-responding CD4+ T cells were isolated from ART-treated individuals so that antigen-driven clonal expansion of HIV-1-infected cells could be examined. TCRbeta sequencing assessed the clonality of all cells in each sorted population, while proviral sequencing assessed the clonality of infected cells. For the TCR cluster analysis across participants, 8 or 9 participants were included for CMV and over 5 participants for Gag.

The paper's findings and limits, for the study overall: Enrichment of degenerate expanded CDR3beta sequences was found in antigen-responding cells, suggesting convergent selection of CD4+ responses to CMV and Gag. Because the TCR analyses were done in bulk, restricting them to just the rare CMV-responding cells that actually carried HIV-1 proviruses was not possible. Significantly lower TCRbeta richness was observed in CMV- and Gag-responding cells than in anti-CD3/anti-CD28-responding cells, and higher oligoclonality was observed in CMV-responding cells than in CD3/CD28-stimulated and Gag-responding cells. Within the same sorted populations, TCR oligoclonality correlated with proviral oligoclonality. Only a small number of individuals took part in the study, and only a limited range of antigens was tested.

The label giving this sample's treatment or condition can be read as: suppressive antiretroviral therapy. Cells were stimulated with lysates of CMV-infected fibroblasts at roughly 10 ug/mL. CD4+ T cells that responded were sorted based on upregulation of both CD40 ligand and CD69. HIV-1-infected adults in whom suppressive ART had been started during chronic infection were enrolled as participants. For at least 4 years, the participants' plasma HIV-1 RNA had been undetectable, below 50 copies/mL. To be included, a participant needed positive CMV serology and a CD4+ T cell count above 400 cells/uL. Before stimulation, PBMCs were isolated using density centrifugation and depleted of CD8+ T cells. For less than 20 hours, CD8-depleted PBMCs were stimulated with anti-CD28/CD49d costimulation, a CD40-blocking antibody, and enfuvirtide, which was added to prevent new infections. Cell sorting was performed on a Beckman Coulter MoFlo Legacy or XDP sorter, and dead cells were excluded with propidium iodide. The QIAamp DNA Mini Kit was used for genomic DNA extraction from samples above one million cells, and the Quick-DNA Microprep Kit was used otherwise.

The immunoSEQ hsTCRB assay version 4 in survey mode was used to sequence TCRbeta repertoires from genomic DNA. For TCRbeta sequencing, genomic DNA was diluted to 9.5 to 10 ng/uL, with up to 1 ug used per sample. In the paper's pipeline: ImmunoSeq Analyzer 3.0 was used for analysis of TCRbeta data, and diversity was computed on productive nucleotide rearrangements. The improved Chao index was used to estimate lower-bound TCR diversity, and the Gini coefficient was used to estimate clonality using the Immunarch R package. Different nucleotide rearrangements encoding the same CDR3beta amino acid sequence were counted as distinct clonotypes. TCRbeta sequences significantly enriched in antigen-responding cells relative to anti-CD3/anti-CD28-activated cells were identified by differential abundance analysis. GLIPH2 clustered TCRs by predicted peptide-MHC specificity, both within individual participants and across merged participant data sets. In TCRdb, the immuneACCESS table is reduced to in-frame sequences with V and J assigned. These tables do not hold every clone; where another copy was compared, an unresolved V gene accounts for under half, and the others remain unexplained. V and J calls and clone size come straight from that table; D and trimming were deduced from the DNA. This sample gives about 20,000 clones in total; roughly 74% of them show up just once. The ten largest account for 6.8% of the sample.

The germline V gene specifies SQVTM as CDR1 and ANQGSEA as CDR2. The CDR3 spans 13 residues, from the cysteine through the phenylalanine. Only the CDR3 part of the read is kept: 39 bases, read in frame from the first base. The V and J ends are trimmed by 7 bases and 1 base, leaving 13 bases between them. About this clone itself: The target of this receptor is not known. One base away there is no much larger clone; base qualities are not given.

This material consisted of CD4+ T cells sorted from PBMCs after roughly 18-hour stimulation, taken from a patient who received antiretroviral therapy. According to the study, the label for this sample's cell subset or site signals: CD40L+CD69+ CD4 T cells responding to CMV lysate. The rearrangement joined TRBV29-1 to TRBJ1-1; the D gene remains uncertain. The receptor's source is an adult man with HIV who was CMV-seropositive. The DNA is TGCAGCGCCTCCAACCGGGGGAACACTGAAGCTTTCTTT. Translated, this gives CSASNRGNTEAFF.